These 30 T cell receptor beta chains were sequenced from one sample in a study of early stage breast cancer tumors. Measured with immunoSEQ multiplex PCR; TCRdb has only the in-frame clones, and not every one. The data show some 3,500 clones, with 64% seen just once and 16% held by the top ten. Sequenced input: breast tumor tissue. The receptors shown here come from a person aged 40-50 years with breast cancer.

This clone was observed a few times. The chain uses TRBV10-2 and TRBJ1-4; D unresolved. The CDR3 consists of 15 residues. Germline CDR1 WSHSY, CDR2 SAAADI. The V gene lost 6 bases and the J gene lost 3 bases, with 14 bases spanning the gap. CDR3 loop: CASRRASGPNEKLFF. CDR3 coding DNA: TGCGCCAGCAGACGAGCCAGCGGCCCTAATGAAAAACTGTTTTTT.

The chain is built from TRBV4-1 and TRBJ1-1; a weak D match, TRBD1 (5 bases). The germline V gene has CDR1 MGHRA and CDR2 YSYEKL. The V end was cut by 1 base, the J end by 0 bases, with 9 bases between. This CDR3 contains 15 residues. CDR3 bases: TGCGCCAGCAGCCAAGGGGAGGACATGAACACTGAAGCTTTCTTT. Protein: CASSQGEDMNTEAFF.

This sequence joins TRBV7-3 and TRBJ2-1; TRBD2 aligns across 12 bases. The V gene's germline CDR1 is SGHTA and CDR2 FQGTGA. The CDR3 has 15 residues. V was clipped by 6 bases and J by 3 bases; unmatched bases: 3. The CDR3 loop reads CASSRTSGNYNEQFF. CDR3 nucleotides: TGTGCCAGCAGTAGGACTAGCGGGAACTACAATGAGCAGTTCTTC. The complete variable domain, with remaining parts taken from reference TRBV7-3 and TRBJ2-1, reads GAGVSQTPSNKVTEKGKYVELRCDPISGHTALYWYRQSLGQGPEFLIYFQGTGAADDSGLPNDRFFAVRPEGSVSTLKIQRTERGDSAVYLCASSRTSGNYNEQFFGPGTRLTVL.

V and J are TRBV14 and TRBJ2-7; 10 bases align to TRBD2. Germline trimming cut 4 bases from V and 1 base from J; bases unmatched to any gene: 4. The CDR3 has 15 amino acids. The V gene's germline CDR1 is SGHDN and CDR2 FVKESK. The CDR3 bases are TGTGCCAGCAGCCTTTTAGCGGGAGGATCCTACGAGCAGTACTTC. It specifies CASSLLAGGSYEQYF.

This clone has a single count. The chain uses TRBV9 and TRBJ2-1, with 7 bases that match TRBD1. The CDR3 runs 13 residues. From germline, CDR1 is SGDLS and CDR2 YYNGEE. V dropped 4 bases and J dropped 6; count of bases not matched to a gene: 4. Written as DNA, the CDR3 is TGTGCCAGCAGCCTGGGACAGTTCAATGAGCAGTTCTTC. Amino acid sequence: CASSLGQFNEQFF.

The gene calls are TRBV7-2 and TRBJ2-5; possible D gene TRBD2, 5 bases. Germline V gene sequence: CDR1 SGHTA, CDR2 FQGNSA. Trimming took off 6 bases at V and 5 bases at J, with 13 bases between the two ends. CDR3 length equals 13 residues. As DNA, the CDR3 is TGTGCCAGCAGTTCGAGGGTGCAGGAGACCCAGTACTTC. Its protein is CASSSRVQETQYF.

J is TRBJ2-3 and V is TRBV5-1; D is unresolved. Germline lookup yields CDR1 SGHRS and CDR2 YFSETQ. The CDR3 is 14 amino acids. The germline V and J ends were trimmed by 2 bases and 0 bases, with 7 bases remaining between them. As DNA, the CDR3 is TGCGCCAGCAGCTTAACTTCTAGCACAGATACGCAGTATTTT. Protein sequence: CASSLTSSTDTQYF.

This sequence joins TRBV5-3 and TRBJ2-3; D gene ambiguous. TRBV5-3 has ORF status, its function being uncertain. The CDR3 consists of 15 residues. Between the trimmed V and J ends, which lost 4 bases and 1 base, there was a span of 13 bases. The CDR3 loop is CARSLLSECTDTQYF. CDR3 sequence (DNA): TGTGCCAGAAGCCTATTGTCGGAGTGCACAGATACGCAGTATTTT.

J is TRBJ1-5 and V is TRBV18; TRBD1 matches at 7 bases. The CDR3 is 15 residues long. The V gene's germline CDR1 is KGHSH and CDR2 LQKENI. The trim removed 2 bases at V and 0 bases at J, leaving 1 base unmatched. The CDR3 is CASSPGQVSNQPQHF. CDR3 nucleotides: TGTGCCAGCTCACCAGGACAGGTTAGCAATCAGCCCCAGCATTTT.

The chain couples TRBV2 to TRBJ1-2; D is unresolved. V was clipped by 0 bases and J by 8 bases, with 10 bases between them. The CDR3 has 13 residues. Germline values: CDR1 SNHLY, CDR2 FYNNEI. The CDR3 loop is CASSEAGMGGYTF. The CDR3 DNA follows: TGTGCCAGCAGTGAAGCCGGTATGGGGGGCTACACCTTC.

The rearrangement uses TRBV7-9 and TRBJ1-1, with TRBD1 matching over 10 bases. The CDR3 has 15 amino acids. The germline V gene encodes CDR1 SEHNR and CDR2 FQNEAQ (reference sequence). Trimming took 5 bases from V and 3 from J; bases not matched to a gene: 6. The CDR3: CASSAPGQGYTEAFF. In nucleotides, the CDR3 is TGTGCCAGCAGCGCGCCGGGACAGGGGTACACTGAAGCTTTCTTT.

The rearrangement joins TRBV11-2 to TRBJ1-1; 10 positions match TRBD1. Germline V gene sequence: CDR1 SGHAT, CDR2 FQNNGV. J was trimmed by 1 base and V by 1 base; bases with no gene match: 0. CDR3 length: 15 amino acids. The CDR3 loop reads CASSLGTGGNTEAFF. The DNA for the CDR3 is TGTGCCAGCAGCTTAGGGACAGGGGGGAACACTGAAGCTTTCTTT. The entire variable domain, with the rest obtained from reference TRBV11-2 and TRBJ1-1, is as follows: EAGVAQSPRYKIIEKRQSVAFWCNPISGHATLYWYQQILGQGPKLLIQFQNNGVVDDSQLPKDRFSAERLKGVDSTLKIQPAKLEDSAVYLCASSLGTGGNTEAFFGQGTRLTVV.

The genes are TRBV5-6 and TRBJ1-1, with D perhaps TRBD1 (5 bases). V dropped 4 bases and J dropped 0 bases, with 16 bases sitting between them. The germline gives CDR1 SGHDT, CDR2 YYEEEE. The CDR3 totals 16 residues. This chain's CDR3 is CASSGWGRSLNTEAFF. CDR3 nucleotide sequence: TGTGCCAGCAGCGGATGGGGCAGGAGCTTGAACACTGAAGCTTTCTTT.

The V and J genes are TRBV29-1 and TRBJ1-2, with D possibly TRBD1 on 5 matching bases. V lost 4 bases and J lost 8, with 20 bases in between. CDR3 length: 14 residues. CDR1 SQVTM and CDR2 ANQGSEA come from the germline V gene. Here the CDR3 DNA reads TGCAGCGTTGCCTTAGGGACCGCCTTGGAGGGCTACACCTTC. It specifies CSVALGTALEGYTF.

This clone was detected a few times. The V gene is TRBV29-1, the J gene TRBJ2-1; D gene ambiguous. From germline, CDR1 is SQVTM and CDR2 ANQGSEA. V lost 4 bases and J 3 bases, leaving 7 bases between the germline ends. This CDR3 is built from 12 residues. The CDR3 nucleotides read TGCAGCGTTGCAGGTATCTACAATGAGCAGTTCTTC. This sequence encodes CSVAGIYNEQFF.

The chain carries TRBV9 and TRBJ1-2, with 10 bases lining up with TRBD1. V lost 2 bases and J lost 7; bases outside the gene matches: 2. CDR1 is SGDLS and CDR2 is YYNGEE in the germline V gene. The CDR3 covers 13 residues. The CDR3 DNA is TGTGCCAGCAGCGTGTGGACAGGGGGTGGCTACACCTTC. Translated, it gives CASSVWTGGGYTF.

The rearrangement links TRBV11-3 to TRBJ2-1; weak D call: TRBD1 (6 bases). Germline CDR1 and CDR2: SGHNT and YENEEA. The CDR3 runs 15 residues. The germline V and J ends were trimmed by 5 bases and 6 bases, with 17 bases remaining between them. CDR3 amino acids: CASSRGGLGRNEQFF. The CDR3 bases are TGTGCCAGCAGCCGAGGGGGTTTGGGTCGCAATGAGCAGTTCTTC.

This clone came up once. The chain has TRBV6-5 and TRBJ2-7, with D maybe TRBD2 (7 bases). This CDR3 has 13 amino acids. V shed 8 bases and J shed 3 bases, with 14 bases lying between them. Looked up from germline, CDR1 is MNHEY and CDR2 is SVGAGI. CDR3: CASGSRGGYEQYF. The DNA for the CDR3 is TGTGCCAGCGGCTCGAGGGGGGGCTACGAGCAGTACTTC.

The chain has TRBV4-2 and TRBJ2-1; TRBD2 might be the D (7 bases). Germline assignment: CDR1 LGHNA and CDR2 YNFKEQ. The V end lost 1 base, the J end lost 0 bases, and 25 bases lay between the germline ends. The CDR3 consists of 21 residues. Here the CDR3 reads CASSQAARGLGGGFSYNEQFF. For the CDR3, the DNA is TGTGCCAGCAGCCAAGCCGCTAGGGGGTTGGGAGGGGGGTTCTCCTACAATGAGCAGTTCTTC.

In this sample, this clone turned up a few times. The rearrangement uses TRBV7-2 and TRBJ1-5, with D possibly being TRBD1 (5 bases). The CDR3 consists of 14 residues. V gave up 5 bases and J gave up 4 bases, with 12 bases separating them. From germline, CDR1 is SGHTA and CDR2 FQGNSA. The CDR3 reads CASSPWGGNQPQHF. CDR3 nucleotides: TGTGCCAGCAGCCCGTGGGGGGGGAATCAGCCCCAGCATTTT. The entire variable domain, with the rest obtained from reference TRBV7-2 and TRBJ1-5, is as follows: GAGVSQSPSNKVTEKGKDVELRCDPISGHTALYWYRQSLGQGLEFLIYFQGNSAPDKSGLPSDRFSAERTGGSVSTLTIQRTQQEDSAVYLCASSPWGGNQPQHFGDGTRLSIL.

This clone was seen only once. The chain recombines TRBV27 with TRBJ1-4; the D gene is possibly TRBD1 (6 bases). Germline CDR1 reads MNHEY; CDR2 reads SMNVEV (reference sequence). Trimming took off 5 bases at V and 3 bases at J, with 16 bases between the two ends. The CDR3 totals 16 residues. Here the CDR3 reads CASSQVPGASNEKLFF. CDR3 nucleotides: TGTGCCAGCAGTCAAGTTCCAGGGGCATCTAATGAAAAACTGTTTTTT.

The chain is built from TRBV7-3 and TRBJ2-1; TRBD2 matches 8 bases. Per germline, CDR1 SGHTA and CDR2 FQGTGA. Germline trimming cut 1 base from V and 7 bases from J; bases unmatched to any gene: 9. The CDR3 extends over 16 amino acids. The CDR3 DNA is TGTGCCAGCAGCTTAAATCCGGGGACTAGAAAGAATGAGCAGTTCTTC. It translates to CASSLNPGTRKNEQFF.

V and J are TRBV7-9 and TRBJ2-5, with D maybe TRBD1 (6 bases). CDR1 SEHNR and CDR2 FQNEAQ come from the germline V gene (reference sequence). CDR3 size: 14 residues. Trimming pared 6 bases from V and 5 bases from J, leaving 16 bases between. The chain's CDR3 is CASSRDTTRETQYF. CDR3 DNA sequence: TGTGCCAGCAGTCGGGACACAACGAGGGAGACCCAGTACTTC.

The chain combines TRBV6-1 with TRBJ1-4; 12 positions match TRBD1. Trimming cost V 4 bases and J 7 bases; bases outside gene matches: 4. The CDR3 consists of 15 residues. Looked up from germline, CDR1 is MNHNS and CDR2 is SASEGT. The CDR3 spells CASSAWDRGREKLFF. The CDR3 nucleotides read TGTGCCAGCAGTGCTTGGGACAGGGGGCGTGAAAAACTGTTTTTT.

This clone was counted between two and nine times. The J gene is TRBJ2-2, the V gene TRBV27; D remains ambiguous. The CDR3 sequence is 14 residues long. Germline V gene lookup returns CDR1 MNHEY and CDR2 SMNVEV (reference sequence). Trimming removed 3 bases from V and 6 bases from J, with 11 bases in between. The CDR3 region has the DNA TGTGCCAGCAGTTTGGTGGTAGGGTCCGGGGAGCTGTTTTTT. Its translation is CASSLVVGSGELFF.

This chain joins TRBV7-6 and TRBJ2-3; D perhaps matches TRBD2 (5 bases). CDR3 size: 15 residues. Between the trimmed V and J ends, which lost 5 bases and 0 bases, there was a span of 12 bases. Germline lookup yields CDR1 SGHVS and CDR2 FNYEAQ. Here the CDR3 reads CASSQYSVSTDTQYF. CDR3 nucleotide sequence: TGTGCCAGCAGCCAATATAGCGTGAGCACAGATACGCAGTATTTT.

The rearrangement links TRBV11-2 to TRBJ2-1; D is uncertain. Germline values: CDR1 SGHAT, CDR2 FQNNGV. The CDR3 runs to 13 residues. The V end was cut by 7 bases, the J end by 0 bases, with 7 bases between. The CDR3 DNA reads as TGTGCCAGCACCTCCGACTCCTACAATGAGCAGTTCTTC. Translated: CASTSDSYNEQFF.

This clone was seen a single time. The gene calls are TRBV5-6 and TRBJ1-1; D is perhaps TRBD1 (5 bases). The germline CDR1 and CDR2 sequences are SGHDT and YYEEEE. V shed 4 bases and J shed 8 bases, with 21 bases lying between them. The CDR3 runs 15 residues. DNA for the CDR3: TGTGCCAGCAGCGGGGACCTTGATGGAGATACAGAAGCTTTCTTT. It codes for CASSGDLDGDTEAFF. Full variable domain (rest looked up from reference TRBV5-6 and TRBJ1-1): DAGVTQSPTHLIKTRGQQVTLRCSPKSGHDTVSWYQQALGQGPQFIFQYYEEEERQRGNFPDRFSGHQFPNYSSELNVNALLLGDSALYLCASSGDLDGDTEAFFGQGTRLTVV.

This clone was counted only a few times. V and J are TRBV19 and TRBJ2-5, with 8 nucleotides matching TRBD1. The CDR3 has 15 amino acids. With V trimmed by 1 base and J by 5 bases, 6 bases remained unmatched. Germline CDR1 reads LNHDA; CDR2 reads SQIVND (reference sequence). As DNA, the CDR3 is TGTGCCAGTAGTATAGGCGCAGGGGGCTTTGAGACCCAGTACTTC. This sequence encodes CASSIGAGGFETQYF.

This clone was detected only once. J is TRBJ2-7 and V is TRBV6-6, with 7 bases matching TRBD1. CDR3 length equals 15 residues. V shed 2 bases, J shed 9 bases, and the junction held 13 bases outside the gene matches. Germline V lookup: CDR1 MNHNY, CDR2 SVGAGI (reference sequence). The CDR3 spells CASSYPGTAQVGQYF. The CDR3, as DNA: TGTGCCAGCAGTTACCCCGGGACAGCACAAGTTGGGCAGTACTTC.